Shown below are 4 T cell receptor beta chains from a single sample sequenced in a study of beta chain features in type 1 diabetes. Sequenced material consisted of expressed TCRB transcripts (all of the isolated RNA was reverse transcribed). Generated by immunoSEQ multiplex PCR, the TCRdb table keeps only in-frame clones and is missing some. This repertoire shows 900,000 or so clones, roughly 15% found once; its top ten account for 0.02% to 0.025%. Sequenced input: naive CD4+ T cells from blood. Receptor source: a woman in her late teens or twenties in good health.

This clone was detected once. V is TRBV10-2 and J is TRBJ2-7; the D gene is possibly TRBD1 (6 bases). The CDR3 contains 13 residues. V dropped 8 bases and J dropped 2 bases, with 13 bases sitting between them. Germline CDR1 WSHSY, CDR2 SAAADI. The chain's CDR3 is CASADSRAYEQYF. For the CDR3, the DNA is TGCGCCAGCGCGGACAGCCGGGCCTACGAGCAGTACTTC.

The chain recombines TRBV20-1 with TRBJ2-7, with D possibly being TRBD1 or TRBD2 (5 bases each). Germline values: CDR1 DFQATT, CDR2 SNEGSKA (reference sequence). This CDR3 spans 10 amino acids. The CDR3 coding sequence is TGCTCCCGAGGGGATTACGAGCAGTACTTC. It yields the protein CSRGDYEQYF.

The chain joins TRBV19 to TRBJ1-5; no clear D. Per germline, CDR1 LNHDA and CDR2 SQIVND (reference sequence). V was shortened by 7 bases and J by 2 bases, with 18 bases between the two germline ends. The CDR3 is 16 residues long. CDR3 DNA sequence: TGTGCCAGTAACGTTAAAAAGGGAAGGGGCAATCAGCCCCAGCATTTT. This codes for CASNVKKGRGNQPQHF.

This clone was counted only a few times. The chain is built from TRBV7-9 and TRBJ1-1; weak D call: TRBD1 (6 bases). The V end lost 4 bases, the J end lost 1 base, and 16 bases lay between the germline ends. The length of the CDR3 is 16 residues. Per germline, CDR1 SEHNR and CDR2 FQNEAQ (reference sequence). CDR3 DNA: TGTGCCAGCAGCTCGCTATCCGGGACACCGAACACTGAAGCTTTCTTT. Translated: CASSSLSGTPNTEAFF.